The 3 T cell receptor beta chains below come from one sample, sequenced in a study of blood T cell repertoires in COVID-19 (dated by TCRdb to 2020 to 2022). The library was produced with the immunoSEQ multiplex PCR assay. TCRdb's version of the immuneACCESS table is confined to in-frame rearrangements and falls short of the full clone set. An unresolved V gene accounts for under half of the shortfall where checked; the remainder is of unknown origin. The sample table shows around 23,000 clones, and roughly 74% are seen once. Approximately 6.1% of the sample is held by the ten biggest clonotypes. Sequencing was carried out using peripheral blood. These receptors originate from a man in his fifties or sixties with COVID-19, enrolled during active disease.

Only a few counts were recorded for this clone. The chain recombines TRBV5-1 with TRBJ1-6, with D possibly matching TRBD1 (6 bases). The CDR3 has 16 residues. The germline V gene encodes CDR1 SGHRS and CDR2 YFSETQ. V lost 0 bases, J lost 8 bases, and 15 bases lay in between. As DNA, the CDR3 is TGCGCCAGCAGCTTGGGGGCGGGGGGGCCGTATTCACCCCTCCACTTT. It yields the protein CASSLGAGGPYSPLHF.

The chain carries TRBV2 and TRBJ2-3; D might be TRBD1 (6 bases). The CDR3 runs to 13 residues. CDR1 SNHLY and CDR2 FYNNEI come from the germline V gene. The V end was cut by 7 bases, the J end by 2 bases, with 10 bases between. The CDR3 DNA is TGTGCCAGCACGACAGGACCCACAGATACGCAGTATTTT. As protein: CASTTGPTDTQYF. The whole variable domain, filled in from reference TRBV2 and TRBJ2-3, reads EPEVTQTPSHQVTQMGQEVILRCVPISNHLYFYWYRQILGQKVEFLVSFYNNEISEKSEIFDDQFSVERPDGSNFTLKIRSTKLEDSAMYFCASTTGPTDTQYFGPGTRLTVL.

The V gene is TRBV9, the J gene TRBJ2-1, with 11 nucleotides matching TRBD1. This CDR3 is built from 15 residues. With 4 bases clipped from V and 5 bases from J, the junction kept 5 bases outside the gene matches. In germline, CDR1 is SGDLS, CDR2 YYNGEE. This CDR3 reads CASSTRDRGDNEQFF. The CDR3 nucleotides are TGTGCCAGCAGCACCCGGGACAGGGGGGACAATGAGCAGTTCTTC.